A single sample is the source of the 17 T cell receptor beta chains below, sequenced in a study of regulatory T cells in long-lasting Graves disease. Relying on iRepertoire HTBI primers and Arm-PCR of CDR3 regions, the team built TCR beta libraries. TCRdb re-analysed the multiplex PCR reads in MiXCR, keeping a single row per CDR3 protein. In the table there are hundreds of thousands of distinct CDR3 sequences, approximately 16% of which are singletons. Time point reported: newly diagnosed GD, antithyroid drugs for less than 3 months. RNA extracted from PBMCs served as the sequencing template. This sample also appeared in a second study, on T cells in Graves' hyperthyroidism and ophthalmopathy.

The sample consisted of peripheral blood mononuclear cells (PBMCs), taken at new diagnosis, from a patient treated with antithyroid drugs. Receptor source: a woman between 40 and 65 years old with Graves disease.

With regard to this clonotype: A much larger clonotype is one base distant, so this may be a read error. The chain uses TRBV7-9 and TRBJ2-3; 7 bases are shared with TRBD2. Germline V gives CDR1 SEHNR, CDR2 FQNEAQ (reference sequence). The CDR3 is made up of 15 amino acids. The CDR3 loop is CASSLRGGTTDRQYF. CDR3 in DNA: TGTGCCAGCAGCTTACGCGGGGGAACCACAGATAGGCAGTATTTT.

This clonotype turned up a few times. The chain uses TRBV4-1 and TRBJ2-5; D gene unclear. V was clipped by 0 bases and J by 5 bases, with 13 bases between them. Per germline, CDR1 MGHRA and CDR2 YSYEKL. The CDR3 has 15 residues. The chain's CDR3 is CASSQDPVAWETQYF. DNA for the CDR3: TGCGCCAGCAGCCAAGATCCGGTAGCTTGGGAGACCCAGTACTTC.

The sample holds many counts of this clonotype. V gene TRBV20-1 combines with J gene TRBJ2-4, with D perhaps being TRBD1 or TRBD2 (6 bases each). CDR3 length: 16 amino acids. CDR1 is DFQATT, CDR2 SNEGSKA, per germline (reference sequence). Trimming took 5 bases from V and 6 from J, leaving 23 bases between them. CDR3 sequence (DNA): TGCAGTGCTCACCCGATTTTGAGGGGGGCCGGAAACATTCAGTACTTC. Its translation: CSAHPILRGAGNIQYF.

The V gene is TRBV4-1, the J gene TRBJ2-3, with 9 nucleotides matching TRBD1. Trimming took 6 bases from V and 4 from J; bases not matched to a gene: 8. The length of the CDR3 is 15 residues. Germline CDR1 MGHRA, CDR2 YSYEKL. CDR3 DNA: TGCGCCAGCAGTCGGACAGGGGAACCTCCAGATACGCAGTATTTT. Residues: CASSRTGEPPDTQYF.

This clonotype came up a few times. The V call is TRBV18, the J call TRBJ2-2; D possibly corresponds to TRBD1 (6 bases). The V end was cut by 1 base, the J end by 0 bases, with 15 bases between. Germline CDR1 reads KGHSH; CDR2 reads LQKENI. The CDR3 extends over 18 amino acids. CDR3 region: CASSPLKSGTTNTGELFF. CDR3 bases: TGTGCCAGCTCACCACTGAAATCCGGGACAACGAACACCGGGGAGCTGTTTTTT.

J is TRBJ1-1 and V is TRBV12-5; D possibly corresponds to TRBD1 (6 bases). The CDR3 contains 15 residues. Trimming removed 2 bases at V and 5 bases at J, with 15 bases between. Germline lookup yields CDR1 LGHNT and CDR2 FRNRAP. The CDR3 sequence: CASGLSWGRWTEAFF. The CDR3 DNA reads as TGTGCTAGTGGTTTGAGTTGGGGGCGCTGGACTGAAGCTTTCTTT.

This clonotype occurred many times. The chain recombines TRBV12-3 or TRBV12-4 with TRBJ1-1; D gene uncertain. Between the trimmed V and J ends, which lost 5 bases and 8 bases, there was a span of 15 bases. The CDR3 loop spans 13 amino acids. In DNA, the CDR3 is TGTGCCAGCAGTCCGATAGGGAAAGGGGAAGCTTTCTTT. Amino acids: CASSPIGKGEAFF.

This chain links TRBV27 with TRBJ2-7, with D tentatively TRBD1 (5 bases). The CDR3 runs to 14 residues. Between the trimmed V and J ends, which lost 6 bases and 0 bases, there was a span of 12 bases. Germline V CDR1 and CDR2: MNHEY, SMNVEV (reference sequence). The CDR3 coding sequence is TGTGCCAGCAGCCGACAGTTGAGCTCCTACGAGCAGTACTTC. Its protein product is CASSRQLSSYEQYF.

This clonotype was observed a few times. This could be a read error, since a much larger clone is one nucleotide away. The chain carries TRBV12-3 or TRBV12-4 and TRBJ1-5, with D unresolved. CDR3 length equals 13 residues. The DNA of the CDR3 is TGTGTCAGCAGTCGGACGGTGTTTCAGCCCCAGCATTTT. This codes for CVSSRTVFQPQHF.

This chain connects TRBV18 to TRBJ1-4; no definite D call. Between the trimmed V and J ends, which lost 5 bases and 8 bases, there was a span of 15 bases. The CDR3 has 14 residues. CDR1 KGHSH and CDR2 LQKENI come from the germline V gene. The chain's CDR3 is CASSAGIGGEKLFF. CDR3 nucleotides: TGTGCCAGCTCAGCGGGTATAGGAGGAGAAAAACTGTTTTTT.

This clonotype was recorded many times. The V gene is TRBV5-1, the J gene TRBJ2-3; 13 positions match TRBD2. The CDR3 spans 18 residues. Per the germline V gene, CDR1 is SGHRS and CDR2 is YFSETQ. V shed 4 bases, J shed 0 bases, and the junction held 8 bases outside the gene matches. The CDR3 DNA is TGCGCCAGCAGCCCGACCGGGACTAGCGGGGTCAGCACAGATACGCAGTATTTT. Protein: CASSPTGTSGVSTDTQYF.

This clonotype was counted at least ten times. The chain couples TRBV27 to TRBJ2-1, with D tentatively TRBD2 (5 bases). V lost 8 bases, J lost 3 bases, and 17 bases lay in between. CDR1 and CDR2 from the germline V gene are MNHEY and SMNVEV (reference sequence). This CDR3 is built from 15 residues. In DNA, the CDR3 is TGTGCCAGCGCATCGACGGTGGAGGACTACAATGAGCAGTTCTTC. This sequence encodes CASASTVEDYNEQFF.

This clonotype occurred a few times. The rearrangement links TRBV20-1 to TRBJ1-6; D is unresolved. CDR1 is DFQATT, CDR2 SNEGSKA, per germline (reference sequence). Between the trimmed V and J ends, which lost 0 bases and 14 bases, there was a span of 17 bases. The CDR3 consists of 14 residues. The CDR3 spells CSARDNWAAPALHF. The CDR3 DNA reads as TGCAGTGCTAGAGATAATTGGGCGGCTCCAGCCCTCCACTTT.

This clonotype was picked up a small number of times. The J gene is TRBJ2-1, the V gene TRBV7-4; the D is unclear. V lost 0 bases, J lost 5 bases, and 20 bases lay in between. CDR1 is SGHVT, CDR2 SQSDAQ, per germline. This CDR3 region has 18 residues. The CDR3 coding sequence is TGTGCCAGCAGCTTAGCAGAACGGCATCCAAGAGCCAACAATGAGCAGTTCTTC. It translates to CASSLAERHPRANNEQFF.

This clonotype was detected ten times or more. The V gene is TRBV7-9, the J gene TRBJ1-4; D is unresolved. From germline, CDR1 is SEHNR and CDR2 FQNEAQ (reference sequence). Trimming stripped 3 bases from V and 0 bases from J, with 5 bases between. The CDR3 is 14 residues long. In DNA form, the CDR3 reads TGTGCCAGCAGCTTTGGGGCAACTAATGAAAAACTGTTTTTT. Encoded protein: CASSFGATNEKLFF.

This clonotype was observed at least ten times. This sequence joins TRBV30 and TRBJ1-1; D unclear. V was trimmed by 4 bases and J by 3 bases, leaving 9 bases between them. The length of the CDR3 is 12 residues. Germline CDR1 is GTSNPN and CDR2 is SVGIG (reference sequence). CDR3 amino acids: CAWNAGDTEAFF. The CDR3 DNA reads TGTGCCTGGAACGCCGGTGACACTGAAGCTTTCTTT.

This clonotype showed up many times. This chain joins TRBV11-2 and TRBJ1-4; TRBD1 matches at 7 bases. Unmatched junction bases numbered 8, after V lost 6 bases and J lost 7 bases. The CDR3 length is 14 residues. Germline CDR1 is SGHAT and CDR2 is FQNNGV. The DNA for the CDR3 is TGTGCCAGCAGATCCCAGGGGGTTGGTGAAAAACTGTTTTTT. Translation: CASRSQGVGEKLFF. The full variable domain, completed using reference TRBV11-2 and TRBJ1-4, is EAGVAQSPRYKIIEKRQSVAFWCNPISGHATLYWYQQILGQGPKLLIQFQNNGVVDDSQLPKDRFSAERLKGVDSTLKIQPAKLEDSAVYLCASRSQGVGEKLFFGSGTQLSVL.